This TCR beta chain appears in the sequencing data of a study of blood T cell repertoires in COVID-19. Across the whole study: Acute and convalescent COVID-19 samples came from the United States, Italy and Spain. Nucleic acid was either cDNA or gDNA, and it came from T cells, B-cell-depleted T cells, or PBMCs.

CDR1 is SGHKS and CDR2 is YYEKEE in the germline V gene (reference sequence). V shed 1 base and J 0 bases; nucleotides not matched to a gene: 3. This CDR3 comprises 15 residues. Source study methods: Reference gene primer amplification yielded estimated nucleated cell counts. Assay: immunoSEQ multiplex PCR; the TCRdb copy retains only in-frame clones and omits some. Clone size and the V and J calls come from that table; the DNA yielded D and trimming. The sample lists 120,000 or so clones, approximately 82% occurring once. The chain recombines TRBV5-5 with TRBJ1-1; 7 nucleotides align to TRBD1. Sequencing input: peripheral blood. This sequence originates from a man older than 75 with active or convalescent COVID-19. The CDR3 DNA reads TGTGCCAGCAGCTTGACCGGGACAGTGAACACTGAAGCTTTCTTT. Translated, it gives CASSLTGTVNTEAFF.